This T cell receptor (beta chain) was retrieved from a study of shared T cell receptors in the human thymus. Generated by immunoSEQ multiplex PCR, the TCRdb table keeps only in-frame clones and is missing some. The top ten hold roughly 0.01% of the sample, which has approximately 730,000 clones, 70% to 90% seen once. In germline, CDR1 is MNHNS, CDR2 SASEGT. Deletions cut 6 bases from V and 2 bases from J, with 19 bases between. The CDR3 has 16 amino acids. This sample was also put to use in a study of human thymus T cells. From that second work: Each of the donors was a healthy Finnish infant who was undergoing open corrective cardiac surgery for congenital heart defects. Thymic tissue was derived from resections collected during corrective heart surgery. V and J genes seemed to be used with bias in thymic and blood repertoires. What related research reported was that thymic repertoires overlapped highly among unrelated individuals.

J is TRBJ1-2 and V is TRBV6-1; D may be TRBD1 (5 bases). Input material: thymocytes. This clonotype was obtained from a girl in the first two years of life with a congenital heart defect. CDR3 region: CASRENLTRGNYGYTF. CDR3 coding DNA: TGTGCCAGCAGAGAAAACCTAACTCGGGGGAACTATGGCTACACCTTC.